This entry is about one TCR beta chain. Its antigen is as yet unknown. This entry belongs to a study of vaccination and CD4 T cells after COVID-19. About the research overall: The interval from dose two to post-vaccine sampling had a median of roughly 70 days, and it ranged from 14 to 241. The stimulating agents, overlapping spike peptides, came from SARS-CoV-2, HCoV-NL63, HCoV-OC43 and HCoV-229E.

The CDR3 sequence is 14 residues long. V gave up 3 bases and J gave up 1 base; unmatched junction bases: 4. Germline CDR1 and CDR2: GTSNPN and SVGIG (reference sequence). The study sequenced cultured CD4+ T cell DNA using the Oncomine TCR Beta short-read assay. Cultured CD4+ T cells were the source of extracted genomic DNA. MiXCR, run by TCRdb on the PCR reads, gives a single entry per CDR3 protein. The sample includes roughly 11,000 distinct CDR3 sequences, about 56% seen only once; the top ten take more than 30%. Treatment denoted: roughly 11-day PBMC culture with coronavirus spike peptide pools or control peptides (ViraFEST assay). The authors cultured around 1.9 million PBMCs per well with 9.5 to 10 IU/ml IL-2 and about 9.4 ug/ml peptide pools.

The receptor's source is a human donor who had recovered from COVID-19. The rearrangement joins TRBV30 to TRBJ1-1; 8 bases map to TRBD1. Sequences were obtained from CD4+ T cells from blood, cultured in vitro. The CDR3 sequence is CAWRGQDRNTEAFF. The CDR3, as DNA: TGTGCCTGGAGGGGACAGGATCGGAACACTGAAGCTTTCTTT.